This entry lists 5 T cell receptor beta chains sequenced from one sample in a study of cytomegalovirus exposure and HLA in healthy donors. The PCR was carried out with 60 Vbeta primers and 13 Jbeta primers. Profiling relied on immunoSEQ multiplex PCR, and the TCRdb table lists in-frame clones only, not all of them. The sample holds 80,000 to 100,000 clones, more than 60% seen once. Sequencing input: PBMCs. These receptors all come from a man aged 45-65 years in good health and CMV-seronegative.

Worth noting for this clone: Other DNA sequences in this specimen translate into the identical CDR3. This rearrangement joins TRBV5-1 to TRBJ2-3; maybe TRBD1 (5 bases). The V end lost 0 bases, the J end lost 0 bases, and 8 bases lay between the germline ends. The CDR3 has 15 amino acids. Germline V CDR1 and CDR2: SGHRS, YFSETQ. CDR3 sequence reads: CASSLGRGSTDTQYF. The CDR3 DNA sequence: TGCGCCAGCAGCTTGGGAAGGGGTAGCACAGATACGCAGTATTTT.

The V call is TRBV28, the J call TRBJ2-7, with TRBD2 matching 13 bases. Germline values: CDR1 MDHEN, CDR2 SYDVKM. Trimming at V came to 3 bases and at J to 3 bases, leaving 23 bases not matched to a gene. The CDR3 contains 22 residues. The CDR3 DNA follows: TGTGCCAGCAGTTTTCCCCTAATCCCGCAGACTAGCGGGAGGACGACGCTCTACGAGCAGTACTTC. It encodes CASSFPLIPQTSGRTTLYEQYF.

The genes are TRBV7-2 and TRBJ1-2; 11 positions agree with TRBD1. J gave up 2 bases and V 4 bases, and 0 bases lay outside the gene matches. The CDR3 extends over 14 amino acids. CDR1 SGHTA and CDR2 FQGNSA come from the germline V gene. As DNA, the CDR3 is TGTGCCAGCAGCTGGACAGGGGGCAACTATGGCTACACCTTC. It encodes CASSWTGGNYGYTF.

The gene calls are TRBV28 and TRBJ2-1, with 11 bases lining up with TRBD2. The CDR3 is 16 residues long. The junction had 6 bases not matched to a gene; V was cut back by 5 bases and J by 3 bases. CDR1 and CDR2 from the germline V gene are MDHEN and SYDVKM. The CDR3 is CASSPQGLAGYNEQFF. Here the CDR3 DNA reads TGTGCCAGCAGTCCCCAAGGACTAGCGGGCTACAATGAGCAGTTCTTC. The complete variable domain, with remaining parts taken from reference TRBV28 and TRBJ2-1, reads DVKVTQSSRYLVKRTGEKVFLECVQDMDHENMFWYRQDPGLGLRLIYFSYDVKMKEKGDIPEGYSVSREKKERFSLILESASTNQTSMYLCASSPQGLAGYNEQFFGPGTRLTVL.

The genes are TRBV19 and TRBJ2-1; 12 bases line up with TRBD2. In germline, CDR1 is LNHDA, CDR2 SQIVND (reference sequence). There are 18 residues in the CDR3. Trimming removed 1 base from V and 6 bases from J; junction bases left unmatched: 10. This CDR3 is CASSIGSSGGAAINEQFF. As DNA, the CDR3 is TGTGCCAGTAGTATAGGTTCTAGCGGGGGGGCCGCCATCAATGAGCAGTTCTTC.